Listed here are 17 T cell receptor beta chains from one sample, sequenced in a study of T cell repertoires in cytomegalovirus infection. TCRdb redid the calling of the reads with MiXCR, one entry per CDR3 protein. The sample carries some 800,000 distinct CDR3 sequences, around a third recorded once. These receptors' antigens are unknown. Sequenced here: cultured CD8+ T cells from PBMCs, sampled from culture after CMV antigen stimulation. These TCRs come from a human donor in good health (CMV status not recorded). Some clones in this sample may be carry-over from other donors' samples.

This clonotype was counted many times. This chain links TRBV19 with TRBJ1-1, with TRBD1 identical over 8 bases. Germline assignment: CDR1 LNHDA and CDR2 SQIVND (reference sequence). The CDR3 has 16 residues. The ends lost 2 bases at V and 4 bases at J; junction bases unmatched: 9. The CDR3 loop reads CASSIPPRTGSTEAFF. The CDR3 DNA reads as TGTGCCAGTAGTATACCCCCGAGGACAGGGAGCACTGAAGCTTTCTTT.

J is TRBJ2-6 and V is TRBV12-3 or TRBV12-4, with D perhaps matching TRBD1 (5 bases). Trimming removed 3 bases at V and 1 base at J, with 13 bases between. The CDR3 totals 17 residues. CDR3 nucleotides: TGTGCCAGCAGTTTGGCCCACTCAGGGTCTGGGGCCAACGTCCTGACTTTC. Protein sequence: CASSLAHSGSGANVLTF.

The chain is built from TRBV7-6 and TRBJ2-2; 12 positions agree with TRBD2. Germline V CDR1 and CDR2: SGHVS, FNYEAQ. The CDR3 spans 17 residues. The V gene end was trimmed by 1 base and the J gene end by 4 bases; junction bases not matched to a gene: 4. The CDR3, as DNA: TGTGCCAGCAGCTTAGGGCCTAGCGGGGGGGCCACCGGGGAGCTGTTTTTT. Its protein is CASSLGPSGGATGELFF.

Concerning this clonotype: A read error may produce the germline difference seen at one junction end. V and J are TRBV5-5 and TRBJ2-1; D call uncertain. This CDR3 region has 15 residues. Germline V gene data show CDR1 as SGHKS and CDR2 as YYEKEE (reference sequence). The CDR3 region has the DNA TGTGCCAGCACCTTGGGTTGGAGCTCCTACAATGAGCAGTTCTTC. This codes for CASTLGWSSYNEQFF.

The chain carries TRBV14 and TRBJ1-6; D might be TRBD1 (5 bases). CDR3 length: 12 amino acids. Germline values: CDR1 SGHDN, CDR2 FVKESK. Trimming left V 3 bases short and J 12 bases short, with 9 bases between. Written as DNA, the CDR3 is TGTGCCAGCAGCCAGGGGGTCGTACCCCTCCACTTT. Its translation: CASSQGVVPLHF. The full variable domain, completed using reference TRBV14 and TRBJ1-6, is EAGVTQFPSHSVIEKGQTVTLRCDPISGHDNLYWYRRVMGKEIKFLLHFVKESKQDESGMPNNRFLAERTGGTYSTLKVQPAELEDSGVYFCASSQGVVPLHFGNGTRLTVT.

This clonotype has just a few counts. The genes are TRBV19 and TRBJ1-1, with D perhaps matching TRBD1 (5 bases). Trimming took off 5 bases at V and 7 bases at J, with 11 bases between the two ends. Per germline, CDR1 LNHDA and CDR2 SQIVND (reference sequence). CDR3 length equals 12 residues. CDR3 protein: CASSPLGVEAFF. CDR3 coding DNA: TGTGCCAGTAGTCCCCTAGGGGTTGAAGCTTTCTTT.

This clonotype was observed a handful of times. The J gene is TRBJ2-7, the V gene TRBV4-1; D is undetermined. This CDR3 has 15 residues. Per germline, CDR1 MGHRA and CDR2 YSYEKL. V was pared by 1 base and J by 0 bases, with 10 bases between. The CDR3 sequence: CASSQGATFSYEQYF. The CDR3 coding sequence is TGCGCCAGCAGCCAAGGGGCTACGTTCTCCTACGAGCAGTACTTC.

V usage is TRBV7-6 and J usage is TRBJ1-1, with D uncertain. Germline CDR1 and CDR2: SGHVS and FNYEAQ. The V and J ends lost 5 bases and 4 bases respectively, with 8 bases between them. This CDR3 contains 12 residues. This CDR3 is CASSHYSTEAFF. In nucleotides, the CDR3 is TGTGCCAGCAGCCATTACAGCACTGAAGCTTTCTTT.

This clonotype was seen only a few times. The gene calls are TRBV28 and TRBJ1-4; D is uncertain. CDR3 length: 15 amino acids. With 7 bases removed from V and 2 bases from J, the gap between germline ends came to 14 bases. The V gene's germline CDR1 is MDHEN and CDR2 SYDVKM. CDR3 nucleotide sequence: TGTGCCAGCACACGGAGGTCGAGGACTAATGAAAAACTGTTTTTT. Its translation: CASTRRSRTNEKLFF.

CDR3 coding DNA: TGTGCCAGCGAAGACTCAGATACGCAGTATTTT. Its protein product is CASEDSDTQYF. The chain carries TRBV6-1 and TRBJ2-3; D gene uncertain. V was shortened by 8 bases and J by 4 bases, with 7 bases between the two germline ends. Germline V lookup: CDR1 MNHNS, CDR2 SASEGT. The CDR3 spans 11 residues.

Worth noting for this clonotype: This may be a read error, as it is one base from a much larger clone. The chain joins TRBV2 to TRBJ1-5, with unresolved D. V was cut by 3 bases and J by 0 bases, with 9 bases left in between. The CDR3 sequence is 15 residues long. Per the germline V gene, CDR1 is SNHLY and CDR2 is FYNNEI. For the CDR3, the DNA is TGTGCCAGCAGTGAGGCCAGATTTAGCAATCAGCCCCAGCATTTT. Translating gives CASSEARFSNQPQHF.

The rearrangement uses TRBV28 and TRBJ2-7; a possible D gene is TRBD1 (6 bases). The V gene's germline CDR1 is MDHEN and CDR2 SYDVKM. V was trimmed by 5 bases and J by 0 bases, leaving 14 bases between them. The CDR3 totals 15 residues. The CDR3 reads CASSTRTGYSYEQYV. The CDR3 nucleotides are TGTGCCAGCAGTACGCGCACAGGGTACTCCTACGAGCAGTACGTC.

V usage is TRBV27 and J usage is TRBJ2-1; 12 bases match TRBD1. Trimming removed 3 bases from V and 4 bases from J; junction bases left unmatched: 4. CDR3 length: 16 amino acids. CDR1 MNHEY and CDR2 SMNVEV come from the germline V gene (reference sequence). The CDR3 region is CASSFGTGGGYNEQFF. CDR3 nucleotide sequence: TGTGCCAGCAGTTTCGGGACAGGGGGCGGGTACAATGAGCAGTTCTTC.

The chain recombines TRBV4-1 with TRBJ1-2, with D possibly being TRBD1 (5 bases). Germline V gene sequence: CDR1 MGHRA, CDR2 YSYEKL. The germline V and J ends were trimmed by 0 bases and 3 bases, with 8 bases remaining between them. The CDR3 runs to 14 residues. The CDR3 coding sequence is TGCGCCAGCAGCCAAGATGGGGGGTACTATGGCTACACCTTC. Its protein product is CASSQDGGYYGYTF.

This CDR3 reads CASRLYGADTEAFF. The DNA of the CDR3 is TGTGCCAGCAGACTCTATGGGGCGGACACTGAAGCTTTCTTT. The J gene is TRBJ1-1, the V gene TRBV7-1; D is possibly TRBD1 (5 bases). TRBV7-1 is treated as an ORF (open reading frame) with a function not yet certain. The length of the CDR3 is 14 residues. Trimming pared 6 bases from V and 3 bases from J, leaving 14 bases between.

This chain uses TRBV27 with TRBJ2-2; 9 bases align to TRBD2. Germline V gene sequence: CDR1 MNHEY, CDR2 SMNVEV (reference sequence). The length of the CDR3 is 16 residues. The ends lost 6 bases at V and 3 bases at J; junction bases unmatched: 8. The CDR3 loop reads CASRGRGGMHTGELFF. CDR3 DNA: TGTGCCAGCAGGGGGCGGGGGGGAATGCACACCGGGGAGCTGTTTTTT.

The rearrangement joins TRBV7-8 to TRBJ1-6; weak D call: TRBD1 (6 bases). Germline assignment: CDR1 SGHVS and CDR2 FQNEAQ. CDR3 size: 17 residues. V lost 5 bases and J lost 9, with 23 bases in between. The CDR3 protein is CASSPEGEWGRISPLHF. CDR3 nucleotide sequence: TGTGCCAGCAGCCCCGAGGGAGAGTGGGGGCGAATTTCACCCCTCCACTTT. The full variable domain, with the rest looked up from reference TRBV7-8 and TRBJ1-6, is GAGVSQSPRYKVAKRGQDVALRCDPISGHVSLFWYQQALGQGPEFLTYFQNEAQLDKSGLPSDRFFAERPEGSVSTLKIQRTQQEDSAVYLCASSPEGEWGRISPLHFGNGTRLTVT.